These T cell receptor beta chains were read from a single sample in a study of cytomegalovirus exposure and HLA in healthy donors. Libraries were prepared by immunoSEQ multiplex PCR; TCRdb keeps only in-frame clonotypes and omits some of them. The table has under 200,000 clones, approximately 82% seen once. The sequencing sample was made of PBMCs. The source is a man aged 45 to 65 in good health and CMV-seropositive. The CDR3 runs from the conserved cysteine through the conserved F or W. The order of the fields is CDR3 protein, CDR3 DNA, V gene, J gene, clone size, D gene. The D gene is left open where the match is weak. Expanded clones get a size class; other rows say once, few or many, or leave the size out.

CDR3 protein: CASSPQGNTEAFF; CDR3 DNA: TGTGCCAGCAGTCCACAGGGGAACACTGAAGCTTTCTTT; V gene: TRBV27; J gene: TRBJ1-1; clone size: .; D gene: .
CDR3 protein: CASSTVAGRLNTQYF; CDR3 DNA: TGTGCCAGCAGTACCGTAGCGGGGAGACTCAATACGCAGTATTTT; V gene: TRBV6-5; J gene: TRBJ2-3; clone size: .; D gene: TRBD2
CDR3 protein: CASSLGGRVGGELFF; CDR3 DNA: TGCGCCAGCAGTCTCGGAGGGAGGGTCGGCGGGGAGCTGTTTTTT; V gene: TRBV10-2; J gene: TRBJ2-2; clone size: .; D gene: TRBD2
CDR3 protein: CASSFLGGKNEQFF; CDR3 DNA: TGTGCCAGCAGCTTCCTCGGGGGGAAGAATGAGCAGTTCTTC; V gene: TRBV7-9; J gene: TRBJ2-1; clone size: .; D gene: TRBD2
CDR3 protein: CASSQWTGVEQYF; CDR3 DNA: TGTGCCAGCAGCCAGTGGACAGGGGTCGAGCAGTACTTC; V gene: TRBV16; J gene: TRBJ2-7; clone size: few; D gene: TRBD1
CDR3 protein: CASSDPGGAGQPQHF; CDR3 DNA: TGTGCCAGCAGTGACCCAGGGGGCGCGGGTCAGCCCCAGCATTTT; V gene: TRBV25-1; J gene: TRBJ1-5; clone size: .; D gene: TRBD1
CDR3 protein: CASSKEQGADGYTF; CDR3 DNA: TGTGCCAGCAGCAAAGAGCAGGGGGCGGATGGCTACACCTTC; V gene: TRBV21-1; J gene: TRBJ1-2; clone size: .; D gene: .
CDR3 protein: CASSTIDMGSPLHF; CDR3 DNA: TGCGCCAGCAGCACAATCGACATGGGTTCACCCCTCCACTTT; V gene: TRBV5-1; J gene: TRBJ1-6; clone size: .; D gene: .
CDR3 protein: CASSRQVSTGELFF; CDR3 DNA: TGTGCCAGCAGTCGACAGGTGTCCACCGGGGAGCTGTTTTTT; V gene: TRBV6-6; J gene: TRBJ2-2; clone size: .; D gene: .
CDR3 protein: CASTKDTQETQYF; CDR3 DNA: TGCGCCAGCACCAAGGACACCCAAGAGACCCAGTACTTC; V gene: TRBV5-1; J gene: TRBJ2-5; clone size: .; D gene: .
CDR3 protein: CASSMQAGEQYF; CDR3 DNA: TGTGCCAGTAGTATGCAGGCCGGAGAGCAGTACTTC; V gene: TRBV19; J gene: TRBJ2-7; clone size: .; D gene: .
CDR3 protein: CASSLAPVSKRDIQYF; CDR3 DNA: TGTGCCAGCAGCTTAGCGCCCGTGTCCAAGCGGGACATTCAGTACTTC; V gene: TRBV7-2; J gene: TRBJ2-4; clone size: .; D gene: .
CDR3 protein: CASSQATGLEPQHF; CDR3 DNA: TGTGCCAGCAGCCAAGCTACAGGTTTGGAGCCCCAGCATTTT; V gene: TRBV4-2; J gene: TRBJ1-5; clone size: .; D gene: .
CDR3 protein: CSVGTGTEAFF; CDR3 DNA: TGCAGCGTTGGGACAGGAACTGAAGCTTTCTTT; V gene: TRBV29-1; J gene: TRBJ1-1; clone size: .; D gene: TRBD1
CDR3 protein: CASSPAGLGNTIYF; CDR3 DNA: TGTGCCAGCTCACCGGCGGGGTTAGGAAACACCATATATTTT; V gene: TRBV18; J gene: TRBJ1-3; clone size: .; D gene: .
CDR3 protein: CASSQEASGRFYEQFF; CDR3 DNA: TGTGCCAGCAGCCAAGAAGCTAGCGGGAGATTCTATGAGCAGTTCTTC; V gene: TRBV4-2; J gene: TRBJ2-1; clone size: .; D gene: TRBD2
CDR3 protein: CASSYSGRGGYGYTF; CDR3 DNA: TGTGCCAGCAGTTACTCGGGAAGGGGCGGCTATGGCTACACCTTC; V gene: TRBV6-5; J gene: TRBJ1-2; clone size: .; D gene: .
CDR3 protein: CAWSVGLRGAHRRILNSNQPQHF; CDR3 DNA: TGTGCCTGGAGTGTAGGCCTCCGGGGGGCCCACCGAAGGATACTCAATAGCAATCAGCCCCAGCATTTT; V gene: TRBV30; J gene: TRBJ1-5; clone size: .; D gene: .
CDR3 protein: CASTPRDRGRTDTQYF; CDR3 DNA: TGTGCCAGCACCCCCCGGGACAGGGGGCGAACAGATACGCAGTATTTT; V gene: TRBV6-6; J gene: TRBJ2-3; clone size: .; D gene: TRBD1
CDR3 protein: CASSARDRFTYEQYF; CDR3 DNA: TGTGCCAGCAGCGCCCGGGACAGGTTCACCTACGAGCAGTACTTC; V gene: TRBV14; J gene: TRBJ2-7; clone size: .; D gene: TRBD1
CDR3 protein: CASSPLAGPNEQFF; CDR3 DNA: TGCGCCAGCAGCCCTCTAGCGGGCCCCAATGAGCAGTTCTTC; V gene: TRBV4-1; J gene: TRBJ2-1; clone size: .; D gene: TRBD2
CDR3 protein: CASSTLGQANYGYTF; CDR3 DNA: TGTGCCAGTAGTACCCTGGGACAAGCTAACTATGGCTACACCTTC; V gene: TRBV19; J gene: TRBJ1-2; clone size: .; D gene: .
CDR3 protein: CASSSNSESDTQYF; CDR3 DNA: TGCGCCAGCAGCTCCAATAGCGAGTCAGATACGCAGTATTTT; V gene: TRBV5-1; J gene: TRBJ2-3; clone size: .; D gene: .
CDR3 protein: CASSYLGQDQPQHF; CDR3 DNA: TGTGCCAGCAGTTACTTGGGACAAGATCAGCCCCAGCATTTT; V gene: TRBV6-6; J gene: TRBJ1-5; clone size: once; D gene: .
CDR3 protein: CASHKNTEAFF; CDR3 DNA: TGTGCCAGCCACAAGAACACTGAAGCTTTCTTT; V gene: TRBV2; J gene: TRBJ1-1; clone size: .; D gene: .
CDR3 protein: CASSPKRGSTDTQYF; CDR3 DNA: TGTGCCAGCAGTCCTAAGCGGGGGAGCACAGATACGCAGTATTTT; V gene: TRBV27; J gene: TRBJ2-3; clone size: .; D gene: TRBD2
CDR3 protein: CASSLLGSANEKLFF; CDR3 DNA: TGTGCCAGCAGCCTTCTCGGGTCAGCTAATGAAAAACTGTTTTTT; V gene: TRBV7-9; J gene: TRBJ1-4; clone size: .; D gene: .
CDR3 protein: CASTPLGQGTYEQYF; CDR3 DNA: TGCGCCAGCACCCCCCTGGGACAGGGTACCTACGAGCAGTACTTC; V gene: TRBV5-1; J gene: TRBJ2-7; clone size: .; D gene: TRBD1
CDR3 protein: CASSSRGTDTQYF; CDR3 DNA: TGTGCCAGCAGCTCCCGGGGCACAGATACGCAGTATTTT; V gene: TRBV7-3; J gene: TRBJ2-3; clone size: .; D gene: .
CDR3 protein: CASSTLPTDTQYF; CDR3 DNA: TGTGCCAGTAGTACACTACCCACAGATACGCAGTATTTT; V gene: TRBV19; J gene: TRBJ2-3; clone size: .; D gene: .
CDR3 protein: CASSFLSADNEQFF; CDR3 DNA: TGTGCCAGCAGCTTCTTGAGCGCCGACAATGAGCAGTTCTTC; V gene: TRBV11-2; J gene: TRBJ2-1; clone size: .; D gene: .
CDR3 protein: CASGGGLRNEQFF; CDR3 DNA: TGTGCCAGCGGGGGGGGCCTAAGGAATGAGCAGTTCTTC; V gene: TRBV27; J gene: TRBJ2-1; clone size: .; D gene: .
CDR3 protein: CASSKTTIAGSPNEQFF; CDR3 DNA: TGTGCCAGCAGCAAAACTACAATAGCGGGCTCTCCCAATGAGCAGTTCTTC; V gene: TRBV7-9; J gene: TRBJ2-1; clone size: .; D gene: TRBD2
CDR3 protein: CASSYSPTGDSYEQYF; CDR3 DNA: TGTGCCAGCAGTTACTCTCCGACAGGTGACTCCTACGAGCAGTACTTC; V gene: TRBV6-5; J gene: TRBJ2-7; clone size: once; D gene: .
CDR3 protein: CATSTLGYPTYEQYF; CDR3 DNA: TGTGCCACCAGCACGTTGGGCTACCCAACCTACGAGCAGTACTTC; V gene: TRBV15; J gene: TRBJ2-7; clone size: .; D gene: .
CDR3 protein: CASSYSGSGTEAFF; CDR3 DNA: TGCGCCAGCAGCTACTCGGGGAGCGGCACTGAAGCTTTCTTT; V gene: TRBV5-1; J gene: TRBJ1-1; clone size: once; D gene: .
CDR3 protein: CATSSKLDRGRDGYTF; CDR3 DNA: TGTGCCACCAGCAGCAAACTCGACAGGGGGCGTGATGGCTACACCTTC; V gene: TRBV15; J gene: TRBJ1-2; clone size: .; D gene: TRBD1
CDR3 protein: CASSQPDSPYEQYF; CDR3 DNA: TGCGCCAGCAGCCAACCTGACAGTCCCTACGAGCAGTACTTC; V gene: TRBV4-1; J gene: TRBJ2-7; clone size: .; D gene: .
CDR3 protein: CASSSGLQNTGELFF; CDR3 DNA: TGCGCCAGCAGCTCGGGACTTCAGAACACCGGGGAGCTGTTTTTT; V gene: TRBV5-1; J gene: TRBJ2-2; clone size: .; D gene: .
CDR3 protein: CASSLVGRGDTEAFF; CDR3 DNA: TGTGCCAGCAGCTTGGTGGGCAGGGGGGACACTGAAGCTTTCTTT; V gene: TRBV5-4; J gene: TRBJ1-1; clone size: once; D gene: TRBD1
CDR3 protein: CASRDRLNNEQFF; CDR3 DNA: TGTGCCAGCCGCGACAGGTTAAACAATGAGCAGTTCTTC; V gene: TRBV27; J gene: TRBJ2-1; clone size: .; D gene: .
CDR3 protein: CASSQENTGGGEQFF; CDR3 DNA: TGTGCCAGCAGCCAAGAAAACACTGGGGGGGGTGAGCAGTTCTTC; V gene: TRBV4-2; J gene: TRBJ2-1; clone size: .; D gene: TRBD2
CDR3 protein: CASSPDPSSPIGAFF; CDR3 DNA: TGTGCCAGCTCACCAGATCCATCCTCGCCTATCGGAGCTTTCTTT; V gene: TRBV18; J gene: TRBJ1-1; clone size: once; D gene: .
CDR3 protein: CASSNVAGATDTQYF; CDR3 DNA: TGTGCCAGCAGCAACGTAGCAGGGGCCACAGATACGCAGTATTTT; V gene: TRBV21-1; J gene: TRBJ2-3; clone size: .; D gene: .
CDR3 protein: CASSLAYGELFF; CDR3 DNA: TGTGCTAGCAGCTTAGCATACGGGGAGCTGTTTTTT; V gene: TRBV7-7; J gene: TRBJ2-2; clone size: .; D gene: .
CDR3 protein: CASSATGNHEQFF; CDR3 DNA: TGTGCCAGCAGTGCCACAGGGAATCATGAGCAGTTCTTC; V gene: TRBV6-1; J gene: TRBJ2-1; clone size: .; D gene: .
CDR3 protein: CASSPGLQETQYF; CDR3 DNA: TGTGCCAGCTCACCTGGACTCCAAGAGACCCAGTACTTC; V gene: TRBV18; J gene: TRBJ2-5; clone size: .; D gene: .
CDR3 protein: CASTPGTGGPQPQHF; CDR3 DNA: TGTGCCAGTACTCCCGGGACAGGGGGCCCTCAGCCCCAGCATTTT; V gene: TRBV19; J gene: TRBJ1-5; clone size: .; D gene: TRBD1
CDR3 protein: CASSRGLAGSETQYF; CDR3 DNA: TGCGCCAGCAGCCGGGGACTAGCGGGATCAGAGACCCAGTACTTC; V gene: TRBV5-1; J gene: TRBJ2-5; clone size: .; D gene: TRBD2
CDR3 protein: CATSRDLTSLPYNEQFF; CDR3 DNA: TGTGCCACCAGCAGAGACCTAACTAGTCTTCCCTACAATGAGCAGTTCTTC; V gene: TRBV15; J gene: TRBJ2-1; clone size: .; D gene: .
CDR3 protein: CASRTVRNEQFF; CDR3 DNA: TGTGCCAGCCGGACAGTTCGGAATGAGCAGTTCTTC; V gene: TRBV6-6; J gene: TRBJ2-1; clone size: .; D gene: .
CDR3 protein: CASSGSSALGYTF; CDR3 DNA: TGTGCCAGCTCAGGATCCTCAGCGCTAGGCTACACCTTC; V gene: TRBV18; J gene: TRBJ1-2; clone size: once; D gene: .
CDR3 protein: CASSSGTRYNEQFF; CDR3 DNA: TGTGCCAGCAGTTCCGGGACTAGGTACAATGAGCAGTTCTTC; V gene: TRBV6-6; J gene: TRBJ2-1; clone size: .; D gene: TRBD2
CDR3 protein: CATSRVGARPQTEAFF; CDR3 DNA: TGTGCCACCAGCAGAGTTGGGGCTCGCCCCCAAACTGAAGCTTTCTTT; V gene: TRBV15; J gene: TRBJ1-1; clone size: .; D gene: .
CDR3 protein: CASSPHRWLEGNQPQHF; CDR3 DNA: TGTGCCAGCAGCCCCCACCGATGGCTAGAGGGCAATCAGCCCCAGCATTTT; V gene: TRBV7-8; J gene: TRBJ1-5; clone size: .; D gene: .
CDR3 protein: CATSPANTGELFF; CDR3 DNA: TGTGCCACCAGTCCAGCGAACACCGGGGAGCTGTTTTTT; V gene: TRBV15; J gene: TRBJ2-2; clone size: .; D gene: .
CDR3 protein: CASSSGNEQFF; CDR3 DNA: TGTGCCAGCAGTTCCGGGAATGAGCAGTTCTTC; V gene: TRBV27; J gene: TRBJ2-1; clone size: .; D gene: .
CDR3 protein: CASSSTGASTDTQYF; CDR3 DNA: TGCGCCAGCAGCTCGACAGGGGCTAGCACAGATACGCAGTATTTT; V gene: TRBV5-1; J gene: TRBJ2-3; clone size: .; D gene: TRBD1
CDR3 protein: CASSLNLAGAGNNEQFF; CDR3 DNA: TGTGCCAGCAGCCTAAACCTCGCGGGAGCGGGAAACAATGAGCAGTTCTTC; V gene: TRBV7-6; J gene: TRBJ2-1; clone size: .; D gene: TRBD2